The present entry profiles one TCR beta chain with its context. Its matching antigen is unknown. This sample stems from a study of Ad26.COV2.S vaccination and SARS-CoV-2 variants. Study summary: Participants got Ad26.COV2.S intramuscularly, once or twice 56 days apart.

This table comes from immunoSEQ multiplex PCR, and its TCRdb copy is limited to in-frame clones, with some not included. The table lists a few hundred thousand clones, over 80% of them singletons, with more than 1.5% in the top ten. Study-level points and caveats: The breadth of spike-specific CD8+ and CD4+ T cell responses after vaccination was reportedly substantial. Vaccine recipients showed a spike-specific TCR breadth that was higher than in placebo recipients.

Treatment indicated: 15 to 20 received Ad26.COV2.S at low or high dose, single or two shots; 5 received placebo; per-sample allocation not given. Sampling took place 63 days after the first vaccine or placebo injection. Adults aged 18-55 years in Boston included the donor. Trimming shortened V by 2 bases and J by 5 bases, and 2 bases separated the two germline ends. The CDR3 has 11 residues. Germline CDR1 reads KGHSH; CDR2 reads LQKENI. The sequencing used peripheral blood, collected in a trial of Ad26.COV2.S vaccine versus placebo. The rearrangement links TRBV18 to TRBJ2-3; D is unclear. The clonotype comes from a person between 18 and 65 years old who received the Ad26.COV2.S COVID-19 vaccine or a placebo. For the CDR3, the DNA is TGTGCCAGCTCACCAAAAGATACGCAGTATTTT. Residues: CASSPKDTQYF.